The 27 T cell receptor beta chains given below trace back to one sample, sequenced in a study of blood T cells in healthy people across ages. The second PCR ran roughly 7 to 12 cycles with a sample-barcoded 5' primer and J-beta primers. TCRdb re-analysed the 5' RACE reads in MiXCR, keeping a single row per CDR3 protein. The sample records about 640,000 distinct CDR3 sequences, 40% to 50% being singletons. Sequencing used blood. The source of these receptors is a man older than 75 in good health.

The chain combines TRBV29-1 with TRBJ1-4; D is unclear. Trimming shortened V by 6 bases and J by 0 bases, and 11 bases separated the two germline ends. Germline assignment: CDR1 SQVTM and CDR2 ANQGSEA. The CDR3 covers 14 residues. In nucleotides, the CDR3 is TGCAGCGTCGACGGAGGGACAACTAATGAAAAACTGTTTTTT. Residues: CSVDGGTTNEKLFF.

This clonotype was detected ten times or more. This sequence joins TRBV25-1 and TRBJ1-2; D remains unclear. CDR3 size: 13 residues. V shed 2 bases and J shed 0 bases, with 4 bases lying between them. CDR1 and CDR2 (germline): MGHDK, SYGVNS. The CDR3 region is CASSEGANYGYTF. The DNA of the CDR3 is TGTGCCAGCAGTGAAGGTGCTAACTATGGCTACACCTTC.

V usage is TRBV11-3 and J usage is TRBJ2-3; TRBD2 agrees at 11 bases. The CDR3 has 17 residues. Germline assignment: CDR1 SGHNT and CDR2 YENEEA. Unmatched junction bases numbered 7, after V lost 5 bases and J lost 0 bases. For the CDR3, the DNA is TGTGCCAGCAGCCCAGGGACTAGCGGCCCTAGCACAGATACGCAGTATTTT. Protein product: CASSPGTSGPSTDTQYF.

This clonotype has just a few counts. The J gene is TRBJ2-2, the V gene TRBV6-2 or TRBV6-3; D is possibly TRBD1 or TRBD2 (6 bases each). Germline V lookup: CDR1 MNHEY, CDR2 SVGEGT. The CDR3 contains 18 residues. V was trimmed by 6 bases and J by 4 bases, leaving 24 bases between them. The DNA for the CDR3 is TGTGCCAGCAGAACCGGGACGCGTGGGGGGCGCGGCACCGGGGAGCTGTTTTTT. It is translated as CASRTGTRGGRGTGELFF.

This chain joins TRBV6-5 and TRBJ2-5, with 7 bases fitting TRBD1. The CDR3 is made up of 15 amino acids. The V gene's germline CDR1 is MNHEY and CDR2 SVGAGI. V dropped 4 bases and J dropped 4; count of bases not matched to a gene: 9. The CDR3 region has the DNA TGTGCCAGCAGTTCCCCAGGGGGATTGATAGAGACCCAGTACTTC. It specifies CASSSPGGLIETQYF.

This clonotype came up a few times. The rearrangement links TRBV4-3 to TRBJ1-2; TRBD1 matches 8 bases. The germline V gene encodes CDR1 LGHNA and CDR2 YSLEER. This CDR3 is built from 15 residues. V lost 4 bases and J lost 6; bases outside the gene matches: 10. The DNA of the CDR3 is TGCGCCAGCAGCCCCGAGATGGCAGGGGGCGATGGCTACACCTTC. Its translation: CASSPEMAGGDGYTF.

This clonotype was picked up many times. The J gene is TRBJ2-7, the V gene TRBV28; no reliable D call. The germline V gene encodes CDR1 MDHEN and CDR2 SYDVKM. The V gene lost 8 bases and the J gene lost 7 bases, with 15 bases spanning the gap. CDR3 length: 12 amino acids. DNA of the CDR3: TGTGCCAGCTTCACCCGGTTGGGGGAGCAGTACTTC. This translates into CASFTRLGEQYF.

In this sample, this clonotype turned up a few times. V gene TRBV7-2 combines with J gene TRBJ2-3; 9 nucleotides align to TRBD1. V shed 1 base and J 3 bases; nucleotides not matched to a gene: 5. The germline V gene encodes CDR1 SGHTA and CDR2 FQGNSA. The CDR3 consists of 16 residues. CDR3 sequence reads: CASSLGDRVRTDTQYF. The CDR3 bases are TGTGCCAGCAGCTTAGGGGACAGGGTTAGGACAGATACGCAGTATTTT. The whole variable domain, filled in from reference TRBV7-2 and TRBJ2-3, reads GAGVSQSPSNKVTEKGKDVELRCDPISGHTALYWYRQSLGQGLEFLIYFQGNSAPDKSGLPSDRFSAERTGGSVSTLTIQRTQQEDSAVYLCASSLGDRVRTDTQYFGPGTRLTVL.

This rearrangement joins TRBV6-6 to TRBJ2-2; D is ambiguous. Germline CDR1 and CDR2: MNHNY and SVGAGI (reference sequence). Trimming took off 6 bases at V and 7 bases at J, with 15 bases between the two ends. This CDR3 spans 14 amino acids. The CDR3 DNA sequence: TGTGCCAGCAGAATAGACGGAGCGATCGGGGAGCTGTTTTTT. Protein product: CASRIDGAIGELFF.

This rearrangement joins TRBV7-2 to TRBJ2-5; D tentatively fits TRBD1 or TRBD2 (6 bases each). The CDR3 has 16 amino acids. CDR1 SGHTA and CDR2 FQGNSA come from the germline V gene. The ends were cut back, 3 bases at V and 0 bases at J, with 14 bases in the middle. The CDR3 DNA sequence: TGTGCCAGCAGCTTCCCCGGGGGCTCTGACCAAGAGACCCAGTACTTC. Residues: CASSFPGGSDQETQYF.

In this sample, this clonotype turned up many times. The J gene is TRBJ2-3, the V gene TRBV10-1, with 7 bases identical to TRBD1. Germline-derived CDR1 and CDR2 are WNHNN and SYGVQD (reference sequence). With 5 bases clipped from V and 2 bases from J, the junction kept 4 bases outside the gene matches. The CDR3 consists of 14 residues. DNA of the CDR3: TGCGCCAGCAGTTCAGGGGGACCCACAGATACGCAGTATTTT. As protein: CASSSGGPTDTQYF.

Only a few counts were recorded for this clonotype. V usage is TRBV10-2 and J usage is TRBJ2-3, with 7 bases fitting TRBD1. CDR3 length: 14 residues. The V gene's germline CDR1 is WSHSY and CDR2 SAAADI. V lost 8 bases, J lost 0 bases, and 5 bases stayed unmatched. CDR3 loop: CASRDRPSTDTQYF. Written as DNA, the CDR3 is TGCGCCAGCCGGGACAGACCTAGCACAGATACGCAGTATTTT.

The CDR3: CASSPVGRGTGELFF. For the CDR3, the DNA is TGTGCCAGCAGCCCAGTGGGGAGGGGCACCGGGGAGCTGTTTTTT. The J gene is TRBJ2-2, the V gene TRBV11-1; 7 bases map to TRBD2. The CDR3 consists of 15 residues. Trimming at V came to 5 bases and at J to 4 bases, leaving 7 bases not matched to a gene. CDR1 is SGHAT and CDR2 is FQDESV in the germline V gene (reference sequence).

This clonotype was picked up many times. V and J are TRBV20-1 and TRBJ2-3; 10 bases align to TRBD2. V lost 4 bases to trimming and J lost 6 bases; unmatched junction nucleotides: 7. This CDR3 has 14 amino acids. Per the germline V gene, CDR1 is DFQATT and CDR2 is SNEGSKA (reference sequence). CDR3 region: CSAIVTSGLDTQYF. In DNA, the CDR3 is TGCAGTGCTATTGTGACTAGCGGGTTGGATACGCAGTATTTT.

The chain carries TRBV20-1 and TRBJ1-5; perhaps TRBD1 as D (6 bases). V gave up 1 base and J gave up 6 bases, with 22 bases separating them. Germline V lookup: CDR1 DFQATT, CDR2 SNEGSKA (reference sequence). The CDR3 is 17 residues long. The CDR3 sequence is CSARAKMGHNSIQPQHF. The CDR3 DNA reads as TGCAGTGCTAGAGCAAAGATGGGACATAACTCTATTCAGCCCCAGCATTTT.

The V and J genes are TRBV10-3 and TRBJ2-5, with 9 bases fitting TRBD2. The germline V gene encodes CDR1 ENHRY and CDR2 SYGVKD. The V and J ends lost 6 bases and 11 bases, in that order; junction bases with no gene match: 16. This CDR3 contains 15 residues. The CDR3 spells CAIRDGNSGSYEQYF. The CDR3 DNA reads as TGTGCCATCAGGGACGGGAATAGCGGGAGCTATGAGCAGTACTTC.

J is TRBJ2-2 and V is TRBV12-3 or TRBV12-4; possibly TRBD1 for D (6 bases). The V end lost 6 bases, the J end lost 9 bases, and 17 bases lay between the germline ends. CDR3 length: 14 amino acids. DNA of the CDR3: TGTGCCAGCAGACACACAGGGACGACCTGGGAGCTGTTTTTT. The encoded protein is CASRHTGTTWELFF.

This clonotype was recorded at least ten times. J is TRBJ2-5 and V is TRBV5-1, with 8 bases fitting TRBD1. Germline loops: CDR1 SGHRS, CDR2 YFSETQ. J was trimmed by 5 bases and V by 5 bases; bases with no gene match: 11. This CDR3 region has 15 residues. The CDR3 coding sequence is TGCGCCAGCAGAGAAGCCGGGACAGGCGGGGAGACCCAGTACTTC. Amino acids: CASREAGTGGETQYF.

This chain connects TRBV5-4 to TRBJ1-2; no definite D call. Germline lookup yields CDR1 SGHNT and CDR2 YYREEE (reference sequence). CDR3 length equals 15 residues. V lost 1 base to trimming and J lost 4 bases, with 14 bases between them. CDR3 sequence (DNA): TGTGCCAGCAGCTTGCGAACAGCCACCCTCTATGGCTACACCTTC. This gives the protein CASSLRTATLYGYTF.

The chain carries TRBV6-2 or TRBV6-3 and TRBJ2-2; 9 nucleotides agree with TRBD1. V trimming: 6 bases; J trimming: 0 bases; junction bases outside the gene matches: 5. The germline V gene encodes CDR1 MNHEY and CDR2 SVGEGT. The CDR3 sequence is 16 residues long. CDR3 protein: CASRETGGANTGELFF. In nucleotides, the CDR3 is TGTGCCAGCAGAGAAACAGGGGGCGCGAACACCGGGGAGCTGTTTTTT.

This clonotype has a handful of counts. The chain uses TRBV7-9 and TRBJ2-7; 9 bases align to TRBD1. The CDR3 runs 16 residues. J lost 5 bases, V lost 3 bases, and 11 bases had no gene match. Germline V gene data show CDR1 as SEHNR and CDR2 as FQNEAQ (reference sequence). The CDR3 loop is CASSFSRPTGGDEQYF. The CDR3 DNA is TGTGCCAGCAGCTTTTCCCGACCGACAGGGGGGGACGAGCAGTACTTC.

The CDR3, as DNA: TGTGCCAGCAGCTTAGCCACAACAAACACTGAAGCTTTCTTT. Amino acids: CASSLATTNTEAFF. The chain has TRBV7-2 and TRBJ1-1; the D is unclear. Germline lookup yields CDR1 SGHTA and CDR2 FQGNSA. The CDR3 extends over 14 amino acids. V lost 0 bases to trimming and J lost 2 bases, with 7 bases between them.

This clonotype was counted a single time. The rearrangement joins TRBV6-5 to TRBJ1-5; weak D call: TRBD1 (5 bases). In germline, CDR1 is MNHEY, CDR2 SVGAGI. Trimming stripped 6 bases from V and 0 bases from J, with 9 bases between. The length of the CDR3 is 14 residues. The CDR3 region is CASRKGYSNQPQHF. Here the CDR3 DNA reads TGTGCCAGCAGAAAGGGGTATAGCAATCAGCCCCAGCATTTT.

In this sample, this clonotype turned up a few times. V gene TRBV12-3 or TRBV12-4 combines with J gene TRBJ2-7; no firm D call. The germline V and J ends were trimmed by 4 bases and 3 bases, with 7 bases remaining between them. This CDR3 is built from 12 residues. The chain's CDR3 is CASSSSDYEQYF. In nucleotides, the CDR3 is TGTGCCAGCAGTTCGTCGGACTACGAGCAGTACTTC.

The rearrangement joins TRBV20-1 to TRBJ2-5; D is perhaps TRBD1 (6 bases). The CDR3 contains 12 residues. The germline V gene encodes CDR1 DFQATT and CDR2 SNEGSKA (reference sequence). CDR3 amino acids: CSLTGPQETQYF. The CDR3 bases are TGCAGCCTCACAGGGCCCCAAGAGACCCAGTACTTC.

Only a few counts were recorded for this clonotype. The chain carries TRBV6-2 or TRBV6-3 and TRBJ1-1; 7 bases line up with TRBD1. The germline gives CDR1 MNHEY, CDR2 SVGEGT. This CDR3 comprises 15 residues. J lost 0 bases, V lost 3 bases, and 4 bases had no gene match. The CDR3: CASSYGQAVNTEAFF. The CDR3, as DNA: TGTGCCAGCAGTTATGGACAGGCGGTGAACACTGAAGCTTTCTTT.

The chain joins TRBV30 to TRBJ2-5, with D possibly called TRBD1 or TRBD2 (5 bases each). The germline CDR1 and CDR2 sequences are GTSNPN and SVGIG (reference sequence). The CDR3 is 13 residues long. The V end lost 3 bases, the J end lost 11 bases, and 19 bases lay between the germline ends. The CDR3 here is CAWRGSRVGEQYF. For the CDR3, the DNA is TGTGCCTGGAGGGGTAGCCGGGTGGGGGAGCAGTACTTC.